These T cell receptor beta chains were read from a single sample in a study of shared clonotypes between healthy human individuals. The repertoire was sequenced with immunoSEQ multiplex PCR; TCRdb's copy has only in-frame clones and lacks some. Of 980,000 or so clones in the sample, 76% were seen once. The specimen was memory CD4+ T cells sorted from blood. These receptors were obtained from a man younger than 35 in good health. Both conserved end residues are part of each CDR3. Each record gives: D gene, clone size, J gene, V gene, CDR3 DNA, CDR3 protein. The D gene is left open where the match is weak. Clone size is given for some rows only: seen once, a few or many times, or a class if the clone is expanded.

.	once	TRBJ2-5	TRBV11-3	TGTGCCAGCAGCTTAGACCACAGTGAGACCCAGTACTTC	CASSLDHSETQYF
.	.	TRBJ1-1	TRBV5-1	TGCGCCAGCAGCTTGGATCTGATGGGGAACACTGAAGCTTTCTTT	CASSLDLMGNTEAFF
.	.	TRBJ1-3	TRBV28	TGTGCCAGCAGTTCCAGACGGACATTTGCCGGCAACACCATATATTTT	CASSSRRTFAGNTIYF
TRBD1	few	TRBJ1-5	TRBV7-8	TGTGCCAGCAGCCCAGGGGGATTCAATCAGCCCCAGCATTTT	CASSPGGFNQPQHF
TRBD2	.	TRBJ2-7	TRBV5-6	TGTGCCAGCAGCTTGACTAGCGGGGCTGCCTACGAGCAGTACTTC	CASSLTSGAAYEQYF
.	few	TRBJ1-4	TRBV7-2	TGTGCCAGCAGTGGAGGGGGGTTCACTAATGAAAAACTGTTTTTT	CASSGGGFTNEKLFF
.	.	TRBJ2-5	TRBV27	TGTGCCAGCAGTTTATCGAGACAAGGCGAGACCCAGTACTTC	CASSLSRQGETQYF
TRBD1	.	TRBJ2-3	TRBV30	TGTGCCTGGAAGAAAGGGACAGGCACAGATACGCAGTATTTT	CAWKKGTGTDTQYF
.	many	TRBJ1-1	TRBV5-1	TGCGCCAGCAGGGGTTCCGGAGGAGTGAACACTGAAGCTTTCTTT	CASRGSGGVNTEAFF
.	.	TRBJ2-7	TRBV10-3	TGTGCCATCAGCCGGGACGCATCCTACGAGCAGTACTTC	CAISRDASYEQYF